This T cell receptor beta chain was found in a study of blood T cell repertoires in COVID-19. Study-level background: Sources were T cells, B-cell-depleted T cells, or PBMCs; the material itself was cDNA or gDNA.

Donors were grouped by their self-reported clinical history. CDR1 MNHEY and CDR2 SVGAGI come from the germline V gene. V lost 5 bases, J lost 7 bases, and 8 bases stayed unmatched. This CDR3 comprises 14 residues. Some clones are missing from TCRdb's copy, which holds only in-frame ones; the method was immunoSEQ multiplex PCR. The sample consists of around 200,000 clones, about 88% of them appearing once. Input material: PBMCs or T cells enriched from blood (not recorded which). The sequence was collected from a woman aged 30 to 39 who had been exposed to COVID-19. This chain uses TRBV6-5 with TRBJ2-5; 9 bases fit TRBD1. In DNA form, the CDR3 reads TGTGCCAGCAGTACCACAGGGGGCGGTGCGACCCAGTACTTC. It yields the protein CASSTTGGGATQYF.